The 14 T cell receptor beta chains in this list originate from one sample, sequenced in a study of CD8+ T cells in alopecia areata. After isolation, RNA underwent reverse transcription to generate cDNA as the sequencing template. Libraries were prepared by immunoSEQ multiplex PCR; TCRdb keeps only in-frame clonotypes and omits some of them. The sample yields roughly 150,000 clones, 62% seen once. Sequencing was performed on CD8+ T cells sorted from blood. The receptors originated from a human donor in good health.

This clone came up many times. This chain connects TRBV7-8 to TRBJ2-5; TRBD1 might be the D (5 bases). Germline-derived CDR1 and CDR2 are SGHVS and FQNEAQ. The V end was cut by 6 bases, the J end by 5 bases, with 10 bases between. This CDR3 is built from 12 residues. For the CDR3, the DNA is TGTGCCAGCAGTTTGGGGCGGGAGACCCAGTACTTC. Residues: CASSLGRETQYF.

The rearrangement links TRBV25-1 to TRBJ2-7; D is undetermined. In germline, CDR1 is MGHDK, CDR2 SYGVNS. V lost 2 bases and J lost 3, with 11 bases in between. The CDR3 has 14 amino acids. CDR3 residues: CASSERGYNYEQYF. CDR3 coding DNA: TGTGCCAGCAGTGAACGAGGCTATAACTACGAGCAGTACTTC.

The chain combines TRBV11-2 with TRBJ2-7; tentative D call: TRBD1 (5 bases). Trimming cost V 3 bases and J 1 base, with 7 bases left between them. Germline assignment: CDR1 SGHAT and CDR2 FQNNGV. CDR3 size: 13 residues. CDR3 in DNA: TGTGCCAGCAGCTTCGACAGATCCTACGAGCAGTACTTC. The encoded protein is CASSFDRSYEQYF.

The V gene is TRBV13, the J gene TRBJ2-6; D uncertain. The CDR3 covers 15 residues. CDR1 is PRHDT, CDR2 FYEKMQ, per germline (reference sequence). The V gene lost 3 bases and the J gene lost 4 bases, with 10 bases spanning the gap. The CDR3 region has the DNA TGTGCCAGCAGCTTGAGCCCTGGGGGGGCCAACGTCCTGACTTTC. This codes for CASSLSPGGANVLTF.

The V gene is TRBV29-1, the J gene TRBJ1-2; tentatively, D is TRBD1 (6 bases). There are 12 residues in the CDR3. Germline V gene data show CDR1 as SQVTM and CDR2 as ANQGSEA. The ends were cut back, 3 bases at V and 7 bases at J, with 12 bases in the middle. The CDR3: CSVDLGGGGYTF. In DNA form, the CDR3 reads TGCAGCGTTGACCTGGGAGGGGGTGGCTACACCTTC.

The chain carries TRBV29-1 and TRBJ1-1, with a weak D call TRBD1 (6 bases). V was shortened by 7 bases and J by 3 bases, with 18 bases between the two germline ends. The CDR3 runs 14 residues. Germline values: CDR1 SQVTM, CDR2 ANQGSEA. CDR3 loop: CSARTGLGDTEAFF. The CDR3 DNA sequence: TGCAGCGCCCGTACAGGGTTGGGGGACACTGAAGCTTTCTTT.

This clone was observed a handful of times. The chain joins TRBV7-3 to TRBJ2-5, with 10 bases lining up with TRBD2. Germline CDR1 and CDR2: SGHTA and FQGTGA. Trimming removed 5 bases from V and 2 bases from J; junction bases left unmatched: 5. The CDR3 covers 15 residues. In nucleotides, the CDR3 is TGTGCCAGCAGCCCAACTAGCGGGACACAAGAGACCCAGTACTTC. This codes for CASSPTSGTQETQYF.

J is TRBJ2-7 and V is TRBV5-1; tentative D call: TRBD2 (5 bases). This CDR3 has 16 amino acids. Germline V gene sequence: CDR1 SGHRS, CDR2 YFSETQ. V was shortened by 2 bases and J by 0 bases, with 15 bases between the two germline ends. In DNA form, the CDR3 reads TGCGCCAGCAGCTTCGATGTTGGACTGCCCTCCTACGAGCAGTACTTC. It encodes CASSFDVGLPSYEQYF.

The chain uses TRBV28 and TRBJ2-4, with D possibly being TRBD1 (6 bases). CDR1 is MDHEN, CDR2 SYDVKM, per germline. The ends were cut back, 3 bases at V and 1 base at J, with 10 bases in the middle. This CDR3 comprises 15 residues. CDR3 sequence (DNA): TGTGCCAGCAGTTTGGACAGATCGGCCAAAAACATTCAGTACTTC. Amino acids: CASSLDRSAKNIQYF.

The rearrangement joins TRBV6-6 to TRBJ2-1; 8 bases match TRBD1. This CDR3 comprises 15 residues. Germline V CDR1 and CDR2: MNHNY, SVGAGI (reference sequence). J was trimmed by 4 bases and V by 5 bases; bases with no gene match: 7. CDR3 coding DNA: TGTGCCAGCAGTCATTGGACAGGGAAATACAATGAGCAGTTCTTC. Its protein product is CASSHWTGKYNEQFF.

The chain recombines TRBV4-1 with TRBJ2-7; D might be TRBD1 (6 bases). This CDR3 is 16 amino acids long. V lost 3 bases, J lost 4 bases, and 19 bases lay in between. Germline loops: CDR1 MGHRA, CDR2 YSYEKL. CDR3 bases: TGCGCCAGCAGCCATCGAGTTTCAAGGGGGAATTACGAGCAGTACTTC. Amino acid sequence: CASSHRVSRGNYEQYF.

This clone was found once. V gene TRBV28 combines with J gene TRBJ2-1; possible D gene TRBD2, 5 bases. This CDR3 contains 12 residues. Germline-derived CDR1 and CDR2 are MDHEN and SYDVKM. Trimming pared 3 bases from V and 8 bases from J, leaving 8 bases between. CDR3 sequence reads: CASSLRVHEQFF. CDR3 in DNA: TGTGCCAGCAGTTTGCGGGTCCATGAGCAGTTCTTC.

The gene calls are TRBV27 and TRBJ1-1; D gene unclear. The CDR3 has 12 amino acids. The ends were cut back, 6 bases at V and 4 bases at J, with 9 bases in the middle. Germline V gene lookup returns CDR1 MNHEY and CDR2 SMNVEV (reference sequence). The CDR3 here is CASSPGGTEAFF. CDR3 in DNA: TGTGCCAGCAGCCCCGGTGGCACTGAAGCTTTCTTT.

V usage is TRBV5-1 and J usage is TRBJ2-7; a weak D match, TRBD2 (5 bases). V lost 3 bases, J lost 1 base, and 8 bases lay in between. The CDR3 has 13 amino acids. In germline, CDR1 is SGHRS, CDR2 YFSETQ. This CDR3 reads CASSSGISYEQYF. CDR3 nucleotide sequence: TGCGCCAGCAGCTCGGGGATTTCCTACGAGCAGTACTTC.